This T cell receptor (beta chain) came from a study of blood T cell repertoires in COVID-19 (dated by TCRdb to 2020 to 2022). In terms of the full investigation: Samples from collaborators originated in the United States, Italy and Spain and spanned both the acute and convalescent phases of COVID-19. Deeply sampled blood TCRbeta repertoires from subjects exposed to, actively infected with, or recovered from COVID-19 were included in the dataset. The prospective study material was composed of cDNA or gDNA derived from T cells, B-cell-depleted T cells, or PBMCs. Samples came from the ongoing ImmuneRACE study (first 160 participants) plus 1,254 subjects from 6 global collaborators. A de-identified subject ID, COVID-19 status, age in years and sex were almost always included in the sample metadata. The repertoires were made available in a free public database intended to serve as a resource for research on the immune response to SARS-CoV-2. HLA class I and class II types, where available, came from metadata supplied by the sample provider rather than from assay-based typing.

From the cysteine through the phenylalanine, the CDR3 covers 12 amino acids. Of all the DNA, just the CDR3 is kept, 36 bases in frame from base 1. Taken from the germline V gene (reference sequence), the CDR1 and CDR2 loops are SEHNR and FQNEAQ. To note about this clone: Its antigen is still unknown. The junction departs from the called germline gene at one end, perhaps through a read error.

In the prospective study, participants were roughly 18 to 95 years old, resided in about two dozen geographic areas of the United States, and were enrolled through a virtual design. In the prospective study, participants were assigned to cohorts based on the clinical history participants reported in a screening survey and a study questionnaire. Each participant in the prospective study had whole blood, serum and a nasopharyngeal or oropharyngeal swab collected by mobile phlebotomists. Over a roughly 2-month period, participants in the prospective study had the option of providing additional blood draws and questionnaires. Blood samples from the prospective study were shipped frozen or at room temperature prior to DNA extraction. The immunoSEQ Assay, a bias-controlled multiplex PCR, was used to amplify TCRbeta CDR3 regions from genomic DNA. In the authors' own workflow: The number of nucleated cells in each sample was estimated from the amplification of reference gene primers within the assay. To quantify the absolute abundance of each unique TCRbeta CDR3 rearrangement, sequence reads were collapsed and filtered. Productive Simpson clonality was computed per sample as the square root of Simpson's diversity index over productive rearrangements. TCRdb obtained this table from immuneACCESS and retained in-frame rearrangements with V and J assigned. These tables miss some clones; where compared with another copy, unresolved V genes account for less than half of the shortfall, and the remainder is unexplained. V and J calls and clone size are those listed in that table; D and trimming were worked out from the DNA. The sample yields approximately 240,000 clones; about 90% were counted once. The ten largest make up about 6% of the sample.

Results the study describes overall, beyond this receptor: The quantity of clinical and demographic metadata differed by source and by participant and was supplied without curation.

Sequencing used PBMCs or T cells enriched from blood (not recorded which). The chain is assembled from TRBV7-9 and TRBJ2-5; D gene: possibly TRBD1, on 6 matching bases. This clonotype was sampled from a woman aged 25 to 45 with acute COVID-19. CDR3 sequence: CASSLGGQGSNF. The nucleotides are TGTGCCAGCAGCTTAGGGGGCCAGGGGTCGAACTTC.